A single sample gave rise to the 2 T cell receptor beta chains below, sequenced in a study of CXCR3-negative and CXCR3-positive naive CD8 T cells. Findings of the study overall: In CXCR3-positive naive cells, the TRB CDR3s were more hydrophobic than in CXCR3-negative naive cells.

Which antigens these TCRs recognize remains unknown. TRB cDNA libraries were made by UMI-labeled 5' RACE. Using the 5' RACE reads, TCRdb records one entry per CDR3 protein without DNA. Its listing shows 150,000 or so distinct CDR3 sequences. Sequencing was done on a sample of naive CXCR3+ CD8+ T cells from blood. As for subset: CD45RO-CCR7+CD27+CD95- naive CD8+ T cells expressing CXCR3 (TNR3+). The receptor source for this set is a human donor in good health. Some clones in this sample may be carry-over from other donors' samples.

This chain connects TRBV15 to TRBJ2-1. Germline loops: CDR1 LNHNV, CDR2 YYDKDF (reference sequence). The CDR3 is 15 residues long. CDR3 loop: CATSRASDSYNEQFF. Filled out from reference TRBV15 and TRBJ2-1, the complete variable domain reads DAMVIQNPRYQVTQFGKPVTLSCSQTLNHNVMYWYQQKSSQAPKLLFHYYDKDFNNEADTPDNFQSRRPNTSFCFLDIRSPGLGDTAMYLCATSRASDSYNEQFFGPGTRLTVL.

The chain combines TRBV2 with TRBJ1-2; TCRdb's D call of TRBD1 is untestable without DNA. Germline-derived CDR1 and CDR2 are SNHLY and FYNNEI. This CDR3 comprises 14 residues. The chain's CDR3 is CASSPGQGGYGYTF.